Presented here are 32 T cell receptor beta chains from one specimen sequenced in a study of control samples from healthy donors and cancer patients. Sequencing used immunoSEQ multiplex PCR; TCRdb keeps in-frame clones, though not all of them. The sample holds approximately 140,000 clones; roughly 90% are singletons and the top ten take over 9%. The sample was blood. These TCRs come from a man younger than 40 in good health.

The genes are TRBV28 and TRBJ1-1; D not resolved. The V end was cut by 2 bases, the J end by 1 base, with 8 bases between. The CDR3 is 14 residues long. The germline CDR1 and CDR2 sequences are MDHEN and SYDVKM. The CDR3 is CASSLRPTNTEAFF. The DNA of the CDR3 is TGTGCCAGCAGTTTAAGACCCACGAACACTGAAGCTTTCTTT.

This clone was detected once. The chain links TRBV2 to TRBJ2-3; tentatively, D is TRBD1 (5 bases). Trimming took 11 bases from V and 4 from J, leaving 10 bases between them. The CDR3 runs to 11 residues. Germline CDR1 reads SNHLY; CDR2 reads FYNNEI. The CDR3 loop reads CAGAKSDTQYF. For the CDR3, the DNA is TGTGCCGGGGCCAAGTCAGATACGCAGTATTTT.

J is TRBJ2-1 and V is TRBV28; D call uncertain. Deletions cut 2 bases from V and 2 bases from J, with 13 bases between. The CDR3 totals 16 residues. CDR1 MDHEN and CDR2 SYDVKM come from the germline V gene. The CDR3 loop reads CASSLLGGVTYNEQFF. In nucleotides, the CDR3 is TGTGCCAGCAGTTTACTTGGCGGAGTTACCTACAATGAGCAGTTCTTC.

The chain uses TRBV4-1 and TRBJ2-7, with 10 bases aligning to TRBD2. V trimming: 6 bases; J trimming: 0 bases; junction bases outside the gene matches: 5. This CDR3 spans 15 amino acids. Per germline, CDR1 MGHRA and CDR2 YSYEKL. CDR3 loop: CASRLAGGSSYEQYF. DNA for the CDR3: TGCGCCAGCAGGTTAGCGGGGGGAAGCTCCTACGAGCAGTACTTC.

This sequence joins TRBV3-1 (or the pseudogene TRBV3-2) and TRBJ2-7, with D unclear. Germline-derived CDR1 and CDR2 are LGHDT and YNNKEL (reference sequence). The germline V and J ends were trimmed by 4 bases and 5 bases, with 12 bases remaining between them. The CDR3 is made up of 13 amino acids. The DNA for the CDR3 is TGTGCCAGCAGCCCGAAGAGGTCGAACGAGCAGTACTTC. Protein sequence: CASSPKRSNEQYF.

The chain recombines TRBV3-1 (or the pseudogene TRBV3-2) with TRBJ1-2, with 8 bases lining up with TRBD1. V lost 3 bases to trimming and J lost 2 bases; unmatched junction nucleotides: 5. Per the germline V gene, CDR1 is LGHDT and CDR2 is YNNKEL (reference sequence). The CDR3 is made up of 15 amino acids. CDR3 DNA sequence: TGTGCCAGCAGCCAGGGGACAGGTAACAACTATGGCTACACCTTC. Translating gives CASSQGTGNNYGYTF.

The chain carries TRBV28 and TRBJ1-3; D ambiguous. V lost 3 bases, J lost 4 bases, and 10 bases lay in between. Germline V lookup: CDR1 MDHEN, CDR2 SYDVKM. This CDR3 is 14 amino acids long. This chain's CDR3 is CASSFTVRGNTIYF. In DNA, the CDR3 is TGTGCCAGCAGTTTCACGGTTAGAGGAAACACCATATATTTT.

This chain connects TRBV3-1 (or the pseudogene TRBV3-2) to TRBJ2-5, with TRBD1 matching 9 bases. Unmatched junction bases numbered 7, after V lost 3 bases and J lost 5 bases. In germline, CDR1 is LGHDT, CDR2 YNNKEL (reference sequence). This CDR3 comprises 15 residues. In DNA, the CDR3 is TGTGCCAGCAGCCAGGGACAGGGAAGGAGCGAGACCCAGTACTTC. It specifies CASSQGQGRSETQYF.

The gene calls are TRBV2 and TRBJ2-7; D is unresolved. The germline gives CDR1 SNHLY, CDR2 FYNNEI. Between the trimmed V and J ends, which lost 4 bases and 6 bases, there was a span of 16 bases. The CDR3 contains 14 residues. The CDR3 DNA follows: TGTGCCAGCAGTGGGCGACTGGTTTTGGTCGAGCAGTACTTC. Residues: CASSGRLVLVEQYF.

This clone showed up just once. The chain combines TRBV7-9 with TRBJ2-4, with 7 bases that match TRBD1. The ends lost 5 bases at V and 0 bases at J; junction bases unmatched: 7. The CDR3 is 16 residues long. Germline CDR1 SEHNR, CDR2 FQNEAQ (reference sequence). CDR3 bases: TGTGCCAGCAGCCCTCCTGGGACAGCAGCCAAAAACATTCAGTACTTC. Translated, it gives CASSPPGTAAKNIQYF.

The V gene is TRBV24-1, the J gene TRBJ2-1; 9 bases line up with TRBD2. Trimming took 0 bases from V and 7 from J; bases not matched to a gene: 12. The CDR3 contains 18 residues. CDR1 and CDR2 from the germline V gene are KGHDR and SFDVKD. The chain's CDR3 is CATSDLQDGAGGINEQFF. In nucleotides, the CDR3 is TGTGCCACCAGTGATTTGCAAGATGGGGCGGGAGGGATAAATGAGCAGTTCTTC.

The CDR3: CASRELRQGENTEAFF. The CDR3 DNA is TGTGCCAGCAGGGAACTAAGACAGGGGGAGAACACTGAAGCTTTCTTT. The V and J genes are TRBV2 and TRBJ1-1; 9 bases are a match to TRBD1. V lost 6 bases and J lost 1; bases outside the gene matches: 9. Per the germline V gene, CDR1 is SNHLY and CDR2 is FYNNEI. CDR3 length: 16 amino acids. The full variable domain, its missing parts supplied by reference TRBV2 and TRBJ1-1, is EPEVTQTPSHQVTQMGQEVILRCVPISNHLYFYWYRQILGQKVEFLVSFYNNEISEKSEIFDDQFSVERPDGSNFTLKIRSTKLEDSAMYFCASRELRQGENTEAFFGQGTRLTVV.

The rearrangement uses TRBV29-1 and TRBJ1-1, with unresolved D. V lost 3 bases and J 1 base, leaving 6 bases between the germline ends. Germline V lookup: CDR1 SQVTM, CDR2 ANQGSEA. The CDR3 is made up of 12 amino acids. The CDR3 reads CSVDKRNTEAFF. CDR3 coding DNA: TGCAGCGTTGATAAGCGGAACACTGAAGCTTTCTTT. The full variable domain, in which reference TRBV29-1 and TRBJ1-1 provide the parts outside the CDR3, is SAVISQKPSRDICQRGTSLTIQCQVDSQVTMMFWYRQQPGQSLTLIATANQGSEATYESGFVIDKFPISRPNLTFSTLTVSNMSPEDSSIYLCSVDKRNTEAFFGQGTRLTVV.

The chain couples TRBV27 to TRBJ1-1; TRBD1 aligns across 7 bases. The germline V gene encodes CDR1 MNHEY and CDR2 SMNVEV (reference sequence). The junction had 12 bases not matched to a gene; V was cut back by 5 bases and J by 3 bases. The CDR3 is 16 residues long. CDR3 in amino acids: CASSPFKTGFHTEAFF. CDR3 in DNA: TGTGCCAGCAGTCCCTTCAAGACAGGGTTTCACACTGAAGCTTTCTTT.

This clone appeared once. The chain combines TRBV15 with TRBJ2-5; D gene ambiguous. This CDR3 spans 13 amino acids. Trimming cost V 4 bases and J 4 bases, with 10 bases left between them. The germline V gene encodes CDR1 LNHNV and CDR2 YYDKDF (reference sequence). The CDR3 sequence: CATSTRNGETQYF. The CDR3 nucleotides read TGTGCCACCAGCACGCGTAACGGAGAGACCCAGTACTTC.

The chain uses TRBV2 and TRBJ2-5, with 11 bases matching TRBD2. CDR3 length: 17 residues. Germline loops: CDR1 SNHLY, CDR2 FYNNEI. Trimming removed 8 bases from V and 2 bases from J; junction bases left unmatched: 13. CDR3 loop: CASVRSGTSGTQETQYF. DNA for the CDR3: TGTGCCAGCGTCAGATCAGGGACTAGCGGTACACAAGAGACCCAGTACTTC.

The chain is built from TRBV6-5 and TRBJ2-2; 8 bases match TRBD2. Germline CDR1 is MNHEY and CDR2 is SVGAGI. This CDR3 is built from 16 residues. Unmatched junction bases numbered 4, after V lost 0 bases and J lost 4 bases. The CDR3 protein is CASSYSNLAGTGELFF. The DNA of the CDR3 is TGTGCCAGCAGTTACTCGAACCTAGCGGGCACCGGGGAGCTGTTTTTT.

The CDR3 nucleotides are TGTGCTAGTGGTTTGGTACTATCGGCAGGGGCCTCCTACAATGAGCAGTTCTTC. It specifies CASGLVLSAGASYNEQFF. The chain combines TRBV12-5 with TRBJ2-1, with D possibly matching TRBD1 (6 bases). The germline gives CDR1 LGHNT, CDR2 FRNRAP. Trimming removed 0 bases at V and 0 bases at J, with 15 bases between. This CDR3 spans 18 amino acids. Using reference TRBV12-5 and TRBJ2-1 for the parts outside the CDR3, the full variable domain is DARVTQTPRHKVTEMGQEVTMRCQPILGHNTVFWYRQTMMQGLELLAYFRNRAPLDDSGMPKDRFSAEMPDATLATLKIQPSEPRDSAVYFCASGLVLSAGASYNEQFFGPGTRLTVL.

This rearrangement joins TRBV6-5 to TRBJ2-3; TRBD1 matches at 9 bases. Germline CDR1 is MNHEY and CDR2 is SVGAGI. CDR3 length equals 16 residues. With 0 bases clipped from V and 6 bases from J, the junction kept 7 bases outside the gene matches. The CDR3 DNA reads TGTGCCAGCAGTTACTCCCGGACAGGGGTCAGGGATACGCAGTATTTT. Translated, it gives CASSYSRTGVRDTQYF.

This chain uses TRBV6-5 with TRBJ2-7; D might be TRBD1 (6 bases). Per the germline V gene, CDR1 is MNHEY and CDR2 is SVGAGI. With 6 bases removed from V and 3 bases from J, the gap between germline ends came to 18 bases. The CDR3 is 15 amino acids. The CDR3 bases are TGTGCCAGCAGGACTGAATGGACAGCCATCTACGAGCAGTACTTC. Translation: CASRTEWTAIYEQYF.

The chain couples TRBV28 to TRBJ1-3; 7 bases are a match to TRBD1. After removal of 3 bases from V and 2 bases from J, the junction contained 4 bases not matched to a gene. This CDR3 region has 15 residues. The V gene's germline CDR1 is MDHEN and CDR2 SYDVKM. The CDR3 nucleotides read TGTGCCAGCAGTTTCGAGGGGGCTGCTGGAAACACCATATATTTT. Amino acid sequence: CASSFEGAAGNTIYF.

V gene TRBV6-6 combines with J gene TRBJ2-3, with 7 bases that match TRBD1. The CDR3 consists of 15 residues. V dropped 2 bases and J dropped 6; count of bases not matched to a gene: 8. The germline V gene has CDR1 MNHNY and CDR2 SVGAGI (reference sequence). CDR3 DNA: TGTGCCAGCAGTTACGCACCTGACAGGGTCGATACGCAGTATTTT. It translates to CASSYAPDRVDTQYF.

The chain joins TRBV4-1 to TRBJ1-2, with D hard to call. The CDR3 is 16 residues long. CDR1 and CDR2 (germline): MGHRA, YSYEKL. V dropped 0 bases and J dropped 2 bases, with 13 bases sitting between them. The CDR3 loop is CASSQEFSVRNYGYTF. Written as DNA, the CDR3 is TGCGCCAGCAGCCAAGAATTTTCTGTCAGAAACTATGGCTACACCTTC.

The V gene is TRBV25-1, the J gene TRBJ1-2; maybe TRBD1 (5 bases). Trimming removed 2 bases from V and 6 bases from J, with 16 bases in between. The CDR3 sequence is 15 residues long. Germline V lookup: CDR1 MGHDK, CDR2 SYGVNS. The CDR3 DNA follows: TGTGCCAGCAGTGAACCGGGCAGGGACTTCGATGGCTACACCTTC. Translating gives CASSEPGRDFDGYTF.

This rearrangement joins TRBV6-1 to TRBJ2-1; 10 bases are a match to TRBD2. The CDR3 length is 17 residues. From germline, CDR1 is MNHNS and CDR2 SASEGT. V was clipped by 2 bases and J by 11 bases; unmatched bases: 15. The CDR3 here is CASSESLAGALTTKQFF. CDR3 nucleotide sequence: TGTGCCAGCAGTGAATCCCTAGCGGGAGCCCTTACAACGAAGCAGTTCTTC.

The chain carries TRBV28 and TRBJ2-7; the D is unclear. Germline loops: CDR1 MDHEN, CDR2 SYDVKM. Trimming removed 5 bases at V and 2 bases at J, with 19 bases between. CDR3 size: 16 residues. The CDR3 DNA is TGTGCCAGCAGTCAACCCCGACATCACCCTGCCTACGAGCAGTACTTC. This gives the protein CASSQPRHHPAYEQYF. The full variable domain, with the rest looked up from reference TRBV28 and TRBJ2-7, is DVKVTQSSRYLVKRTGEKVFLECVQDMDHENMFWYRQDPGLGLRLIYFSYDVKMKEKGDIPEGYSVSREKKERFSLILESASTNQTSMYLCASSQPRHHPAYEQYFGPGTRLTVT.

The chain uses TRBV10-2 and TRBJ2-5; 9 nucleotides align to TRBD2. Per the germline V gene, CDR1 is WSHSY and CDR2 is SAAADI. J gave up 4 bases and V 6 bases, and 12 bases lay outside the gene matches. The length of the CDR3 is 16 residues. The chain's CDR3 is CASREGSGSGRETQYF. CDR3 nucleotide sequence: TGCGCCAGCAGGGAAGGTAGCGGGAGTGGGAGAGAGACCCAGTACTTC.

Here the CDR3 DNA reads TGTGCCAGCAGCCTCCGGACTAGCGGGACAGGAGGCAATGAGCAGTTCTTC. It specifies CASSLRTSGTGGNEQFF. This chain uses TRBV3-1 (or the pseudogene TRBV3-2) with TRBJ2-1; 12 nucleotides line up with TRBD2. The CDR3 is 17 residues long. Unmatched junction bases numbered 10, after V lost 4 bases and J lost 6 bases. Germline V gives CDR1 LGHDT, CDR2 YNNKEL (reference sequence).

The chain carries TRBV10-3 and TRBJ2-1, with D possibly matching TRBD2 (5 bases). Trimming shortened V by 2 bases and J by 10 bases, and 21 bases separated the two germline ends. Germline V lookup: CDR1 ENHRY, CDR2 SYGVKD. CDR3 length: 16 residues. In DNA form, the CDR3 reads TGTGCCATCAGTGAGGGCATAGGACTCGACCTAAGGGAGCAGTTCTTC. This sequence encodes CAISEGIGLDLREQFF.

This rearrangement joins TRBV7-9 to TRBJ2-1, with 8 bases that match TRBD2. Trimming took 0 bases from V and 8 from J; bases not matched to a gene: 9. Germline V gene sequence: CDR1 SEHNR, CDR2 FQNEAQ (reference sequence). The CDR3 extends over 16 amino acids. The CDR3, as DNA: TGTGCCAGCAGCTTAGCTGACGGGAGGGTAACCGATGAGCAGTTCTTC. This encodes CASSLADGRVTDEQFF. Drawing the rest from reference TRBV7-9 and TRBJ2-1, the complete variable domain is DTGVSQNPRHKITKRGQNVTFRCDPISEHNRLYWYRQTLGQGPEFLTYFQNEAQLEKSRLLSDRFSAERPKGSFSTLEIQRTEQGDSAMYLCASSLADGRVTDEQFFGPGTRLTVL.

The rearrangement joins TRBV10-2 to TRBJ1-5; D is unclear. The germline V gene encodes CDR1 WSHSY and CDR2 SAAADI. CDR3 length: 12 amino acids. Trimming cost V 4 bases and J 2 bases, with 3 bases left between them. The CDR3 reads CASSAGNQPQHF. The CDR3 nucleotides are TGCGCCAGCAGTGCAGGCAATCAGCCCCAGCATTTT.

This chain uses TRBV24-1 with TRBJ2-3; TRBD2 agrees at 8 bases. The junction had 9 bases not matched to a gene; V was cut back by 4 bases and J by 4 bases. Germline V gives CDR1 KGHDR, CDR2 SFDVKD. The CDR3 runs 16 residues. CDR3: CATSELTSGGPDTQYF. In nucleotides, the CDR3 is TGTGCCACCAGTGAGCTTACTAGCGGTGGACCAGATACGCAGTATTTT.